The TCR beta chain described here comes from a study of blood T cells in healthy people across ages. With 0 bases removed from V and 7 bases from J, the gap between germline ends came to 8 bases. The CDR3 is 13 amino acids. The germline CDR1 and CDR2 sequences are SGDLS and YYNGEE. A second about 7 to 11 cycle PCR used barcoded and J-beta primers. TCRdb re-derived calls from the 5' RACE reads in MiXCR, one entry per CDR3 protein. The data contain about 620,000 distinct CDR3 sequences, approximately 21% of them seen just once; the ten biggest clones take up 3% to 4%. This clonotype originated in a man in his 70s in good health. The rearrangement joins TRBV9 to TRBJ1-5, with D hard to call. Specimen: blood. DNA of the CDR3: TGTGCCAGCAGCGTAGTCGATGGCCAGCCCCAGCATTTT. Translated, it gives CASSVVDGQPQHF.